The 32 T cell receptor beta chains given below trace back to one sample, sequenced in a study of response to subunit inactivated influenza vaccine. TCRdb re-called the RT-PCR reads with MiXCR, one entry per CDR3 protein. The repertoire consists of about half a million distinct CDR3 sequences, with roughly 11% occurring once and the leading ten covering over 9.5%. This material consisted of PBMCs from blood, taken roughly 48 days after vaccination. Source of these receptors: a man in his forties or fifties who received an inactivated influenza vaccine.

The V gene is TRBV9, the J gene TRBJ1-2, with D unresolved. Per germline, CDR1 SGDLS and CDR2 YYNGEE. Trimming cost V 5 bases and J 8 bases, with 16 bases left between them. This CDR3 has 13 residues. The CDR3: CASSEDGPGGYTF. DNA for the CDR3: TGTGCCAGCAGTGAAGACGGTCCGGGGGGCTACACCTTC.

The V and J genes are TRBV5-6 and TRBJ2-7, with D perhaps being TRBD1 or TRBD2 (5 bases each). V lost 5 bases and J lost 6, with 21 bases in between. The germline CDR1 and CDR2 sequences are SGHDT and YYEEEE. The CDR3 is made up of 15 amino acids. The CDR3 region has the DNA TGTGCCAGCAGGTGGGGGTTGCGGATTGGGGTCGAGCAGTACTTC. Its protein is CASRWGLRIGVEQYF.

In its sample, this clonotype was seen a few times. The chain recombines TRBV20-1 with TRBJ2-1; possibly TRBD1 for D (6 bases). The CDR3 covers 17 residues. Germline V gene lookup returns CDR1 DFQATT and CDR2 SNEGSKA (reference sequence). Between the trimmed V and J ends, which lost 0 bases and 0 bases, there was a span of 15 bases. Written as DNA, the CDR3 is TGCAGTGCTAGAGATCGGGTTACAGGGATCTCCTACAATGAGCAGTTCTTC. It translates to CSARDRVTGISYNEQFF.

In this sample, this clonotype turned up many times. The chain couples TRBV12-3 or TRBV12-4 to TRBJ1-6; D not resolved. The CDR3 has 14 amino acids. Trimming left V 5 bases short and J 6 bases short, with 11 bases between. The CDR3: CASSASGSNSPLHF. The DNA for the CDR3 is TGTGCCAGCAGTGCATCGGGCAGTAATTCACCCCTCCACTTT.

This clonotype was observed many times. The chain carries TRBV20-1 and TRBJ2-2, with a possible D match to TRBD2 (5 bases). The CDR3 runs 16 residues. The ends were cut back, 0 bases at V and 0 bases at J, with 11 bases in the middle. Germline CDR1 DFQATT, CDR2 SNEGSKA (reference sequence). The CDR3 loop is CSARDRLAPNTGELFF. CDR3 DNA sequence: TGCAGTGCTAGAGATCGTCTAGCACCGAACACCGGGGAGCTGTTTTTT.

This chain joins TRBV6-1 and TRBJ2-7, with TRBD2 matching over 7 bases. The junction had 6 bases not matched to a gene; V was cut back by 7 bases and J by 0 bases. Germline assignment: CDR1 MNHNS and CDR2 SASEGT. The CDR3 covers 14 residues. This CDR3 reads CASIGGSYSYEQYF. The CDR3, as DNA: TGTGCCAGCATCGGGGGGTCGTACTCCTACGAGCAGTACTTC.

This clonotype has a handful of counts. This chain links TRBV11-2 with TRBJ2-7; 7 positions agree with TRBD1. Germline CDR1 and CDR2: SGHAT and FQNNGV. V was pared by 0 bases and J by 1 base, with 9 bases of the junction left unmatched. This CDR3 contains 17 residues. The CDR3 nucleotides read TGTGCCAGCAGCTTAGACCTGACAGGGTTAGGGTCCTACGAGCAGTACTTC. Its protein is CASSLDLTGLGSYEQYF.

This clonotype has only a few counts. The rearrangement uses TRBV7-2 and TRBJ2-3; D tentatively reads TRBD1 or TRBD2 (5 bases each). CDR3 length: 15 amino acids. CDR1 SGHTA and CDR2 FQGNSA come from the germline V gene. Trimming pared 6 bases from V and 1 base from J, leaving 14 bases between. In DNA form, the CDR3 reads TGTGCCAGCAGTCGAGGGTTAGGGGGCACAGATACGCAGTATTTT. Translation gives CASSRGLGGTDTQYF.

This clonotype was observed a handful of times. This sequence joins TRBV7-9 and TRBJ2-5; D remains unclear. CDR1 and CDR2 (germline): SEHNR, FQNEAQ (reference sequence). The CDR3 extends over 14 amino acids. Trimming took 0 bases from V and 1 from J, leaving 6 bases between them. This chain's CDR3 is CASSLADPQETQYF. The CDR3 DNA follows: TGTGCCAGCAGCTTAGCCGACCCCCAAGAGACCCAGTACTTC.

The sample holds many counts of this clonotype. The chain is built from TRBV9 and TRBJ1-3; TRBD1 is a possible D gene (5 bases). V was trimmed by 0 bases and J by 0 bases, leaving 13 bases between them. Germline lookup yields CDR1 SGDLS and CDR2 YYNGEE. The CDR3 is 17 amino acids. In DNA form, the CDR3 reads TGTGCCAGCAGCGTAGCTGGGGCTCTCTCCTCTGGAAACACCATATATTTT. This sequence encodes CASSVAGALSSGNTIYF.

This chain links TRBV6-5 with TRBJ1-2; 8 positions agree with TRBD1. The CDR3 totals 14 residues. Per the germline V gene, CDR1 is MNHEY and CDR2 is SVGAGI. V shed 2 bases, J shed 12 bases, and the junction held 11 bases outside the gene matches. Written as DNA, the CDR3 is TGTGCCAGCAGTTACGTAGGACAGGGAGGGGGTAACACCTTC. Translating it yields CASSYVGQGGGNTF.

This clonotype occurred many times. The J gene is TRBJ1-2, the V gene TRBV20-1, with 7 bases that match TRBD1. The junction had 4 bases not matched to a gene; V was cut back by 6 bases and J by 3 bases. The CDR3 sequence is 12 residues long. CDR1 is DFQATT, CDR2 SNEGSKA, per germline (reference sequence). The CDR3 DNA is TGCAGTGCGCAAGGGGGCCACTATGGCTACACCTTC. Amino acids: CSAQGGHYGYTF.

CDR3 bases: TGTGCCAGCAGCGTATCCGGGGGAACCGGGGAGCTGTTTTTT. It specifies CASSVSGGTGELFF. The V and J genes are TRBV9 and TRBJ2-2; TRBD2 might be the D (6 bases). From germline, CDR1 is SGDLS and CDR2 YYNGEE. The CDR3 totals 14 residues. Trimming removed 1 base from V and 5 bases from J, with 9 bases in between.

This clonotype was picked up many times. This chain connects TRBV7-2 to TRBJ2-1; 8 bases map to TRBD2. This CDR3 spans 15 amino acids. The trim removed 1 base at V and 4 bases at J, leaving 3 bases unmatched. Germline V lookup: CDR1 SGHTA, CDR2 FQGNSA. CDR3 DNA: TGTGCCAGCAGCTTAGACGGGAGGGATTACAATGAGCAGTTCTTC. It is translated as CASSLDGRDYNEQFF.

This clonotype was counted between two and nine times. The V gene is TRBV10-2, the J gene TRBJ2-7, with a tentative D call TRBD1 (6 bases). V lost 2 bases, J lost 0 bases, and 8 bases lay in between. This CDR3 is built from 14 residues. Germline CDR1 reads WSHSY; CDR2 reads SAAADI. CDR3 in amino acids: CASSESRGSYEQYF. In nucleotides, the CDR3 is TGCGCCAGCAGTGAGAGCAGGGGCTCCTACGAGCAGTACTTC.

This chain links TRBV4-3 with TRBJ1-4; a weak D match, TRBD1 (6 bases). CDR1 LGHNA and CDR2 YSLEER come from the germline V gene. Trimming removed 5 bases from V and 4 bases from J, with 17 bases in between. CDR3 length: 16 amino acids. The CDR3 spells CASSSNGGALNEKLFF. The CDR3 nucleotides read TGCGCCAGCAGCTCCAACGGGGGGGCCCTTAATGAAAAACTGTTTTTT.

This chain connects TRBV9 to TRBJ2-5; D uncertain. The V and J ends lost 0 bases and 3 bases respectively, with 9 bases between them. In germline, CDR1 is SGDLS, CDR2 YYNGEE. The CDR3 sequence is 14 residues long. Here the CDR3 DNA reads TGTGCCAGCAGCGTAGGAAGGAGCGAAGAGACCCAGTACTTC. It yields the protein CASSVGRSEETQYF.

This chain links TRBV7-9 with TRBJ1-2; D is ambiguous. V lost 5 bases and J lost 10, with 23 bases in between. This CDR3 region has 15 residues. Per germline, CDR1 SEHNR and CDR2 FQNEAQ (reference sequence). In DNA, the CDR3 is TGTGCCAGCAGCCCTTATGGGAGGGCCGGTGTGGCCTACACCTTC. Residues: CASSPYGRAGVAYTF.

The genes are TRBV20-1 and TRBJ2-5; possibly TRBD1 or TRBD2 for D (5 bases each). Germline CDR1 is DFQATT and CDR2 is SNEGSKA (reference sequence). V lost 4 bases and J 2 bases, leaving 26 bases between the germline ends. CDR3 size: 18 residues. The CDR3 spells CSAKKPNSGGMLQETQYF. The CDR3 nucleotides read TGCAGTGCTAAAAAACCGAATAGTGGGGGAATGCTTCAAGAGACCCAGTACTTC.

This clonotype appeared many times. The rearrangement links TRBV5-1 to TRBJ2-7; TRBD1 agrees at 8 bases. V shed 4 bases and J 3 bases; nucleotides not matched to a gene: 6. Germline CDR1 reads SGHRS; CDR2 reads YFSETQ. The CDR3 loop spans 14 amino acids. Here the CDR3 reads CASSKQGEGYEQYF. The CDR3 nucleotides are TGCGCCAGCAGCAAACAGGGGGAAGGCTACGAGCAGTACTTC.

Worth noting for this clonotype: An end of the junction differs from the germline gene, which may be a read error. The chain has TRBV5-1 and TRBJ2-1; 11 positions match TRBD2. Germline V gene lookup returns CDR1 SGHRS and CDR2 YFSETQ. There are 12 residues in the CDR3. The CDR3 DNA reads TGCGCCAGCAGGCAAGGGACTAGCGGTTTGGTCTTC. It codes for CASRQGTSGLVF.

This clonotype was detected ten times or more. This chain uses TRBV12-3 or TRBV12-4 with TRBJ2-1; 7 nucleotides line up with TRBD2. J gave up 6 bases and V 1 base, and 3 bases lay outside the gene matches. This CDR3 region has 14 residues. In DNA form, the CDR3 reads TGTGCCAGCAGTTTAGGGGGAGGGTCCAATGAGCAGTTCTTC. This encodes CASSLGGGSNEQFF.

This clonotype was seen ten or more times. The chain recombines TRBV20-1 with TRBJ2-3; 9 positions agree with TRBD2. The V segment lost 5 bases and the J segment 2 bases; nucleotides outside the gene matches: 11. Germline CDR1 and CDR2: DFQATT and SNEGSKA (reference sequence). This CDR3 is built from 16 residues. CDR3 in DNA: TGCAGTGCTCACGCGGCGCGGGAGGGCCACACAGATACGCAGTATTTT. Amino acid sequence: CSAHAAREGHTDTQYF.

V is TRBV20-1 and J is TRBJ2-1, with 7 positions matching TRBD1. Germline CDR1 DFQATT, CDR2 SNEGSKA (reference sequence). Germline trimming cut 4 bases from V and 0 bases from J; bases unmatched to any gene: 3. CDR3 length equals 14 residues. CDR3 amino acids: CSAKSGGSYNEQFF. Here the CDR3 DNA reads TGCAGTGCTAAGTCAGGGGGCTCCTACAATGAGCAGTTCTTC.

The J gene is TRBJ2-1, the V gene TRBV11-2, with D possibly TRBD1 on 6 matching bases. Trimming stripped 2 bases from V and 6 bases from J, with 17 bases between. This CDR3 is built from 16 residues. Germline values: CDR1 SGHAT, CDR2 FQNNGV. CDR3: CASSLIFGGQSNEQFF. The DNA of the CDR3 is TGTGCCAGCAGCTTAATATTTGGTGGACAGAGCAATGAGCAGTTCTTC.

The chain links TRBV20-1 to TRBJ2-5; D may be TRBD2 (6 bases). CDR3 length: 14 residues. V dropped 0 bases and J dropped 1 base, with 9 bases sitting between them. Germline loops: CDR1 DFQATT, CDR2 SNEGSKA (reference sequence). CDR3 DNA sequence: TGCAGTGCTAGAGATCTAGCGATCCAAGAGACCCAGTACTTC. Translation gives CSARDLAIQETQYF.

The V call is TRBV3-1, the J call TRBJ1-3, with unresolved D. This CDR3 is built from 14 residues. V was clipped by 5 bases and J by 4 bases, with 12 bases between them. Germline lookup yields CDR1 LGHDT and CDR2 YNNKEL (reference sequence). The CDR3 coding sequence is TGTGCCAGCAGCTCTCCGGCGAGCGGAAACACCATATATTTT. The encoded protein is CASSSPASGNTIYF.

This chain uses TRBV7-2 with TRBJ2-2; D is perhaps TRBD2 (6 bases). Trimming removed 5 bases at V and 3 bases at J, with 13 bases between. Germline V gene data show CDR1 as SGHTA and CDR2 as FQGNSA. The CDR3 spans 15 residues. CDR3 loop: CASSLAGLHTGELFF. The CDR3 bases are TGTGCCAGCAGCCTCGCGGGACTTCACACCGGGGAGCTGTTTTTT.

This clonotype appeared a few times. The genes are TRBV12-3 or TRBV12-4 and TRBJ2-7, with D perhaps TRBD1 (5 bases). This CDR3 is 13 amino acids long. Trimming shortened V by 6 bases and J by 4 bases, and 13 bases separated the two germline ends. CDR3 sequence: CASSAGLKYEQYF. CDR3 DNA sequence: TGTGCCAGCAGCGCAGGGTTGAAGTACGAGCAGTACTTC.

This clonotype was detected only a few times. V gene TRBV29-1 combines with J gene TRBJ1-6; D remains ambiguous. The germline V and J ends were trimmed by 3 bases and 0 bases, with 6 bases remaining between them. CDR3 length equals 14 residues. The germline V gene encodes CDR1 SQVTM and CDR2 ANQGSEA. This CDR3 reads CSVDGSSYNSPLHF. CDR3 nucleotide sequence: TGCAGCGTTGATGGCAGCTCCTATAATTCACCCCTCCACTTT. The entire variable domain, with the rest obtained from reference TRBV29-1 and TRBJ1-6, is as follows: SAVISQKPSRDICQRGTSLTIQCQVDSQVTMMFWYRQQPGQSLTLIATANQGSEATYESGFVIDKFPISRPNLTFSTLTVSNMSPEDSSIYLCSVDGSSYNSPLHFGNGTRLTVT.

The table lists this clonotype with a few counts. J is TRBJ1-1 and V is TRBV3-1; 7 nucleotides line up with TRBD1. The CDR3 loop spans 13 amino acids. Looked up from germline, CDR1 is LGHDT and CDR2 is YNNKEL (reference sequence). V lost 7 bases and J lost 5; bases outside the gene matches: 7. The CDR3 region has the DNA TGTGCCAGCAAGAACAGGGGTGGGACTGAAGCTTTCTTT. Protein: CASKNRGGTEAFF.

The rearrangement links TRBV20-1 to TRBJ2-1; possible D gene TRBD2, 6 bases. The V end lost 2 bases, the J end lost 0 bases, and 14 bases lay between the germline ends. Germline V gene sequence: CDR1 DFQATT, CDR2 SNEGSKA (reference sequence). CDR3 length: 16 residues. The CDR3 bases are TGCAGTGCTAGACCCGCGGGACGCAGCTCCTACAATGAGCAGTTCTTC. This encodes CSARPAGRSSYNEQFF.